Here is one TCR beta chain with its context. PCR employed 60 Vbeta and 13 Jbeta primers. The table came from immunoSEQ multiplex PCR; TCRdb's copy has only in-frame clones and leaves some out. Found here are over 100,000 clones, around nine tenths of them singletons; the top ten hold 4% to 6.5%. J lost 6 bases, V lost 4 bases, and 5 bases had no gene match. This CDR3 region has 15 residues. Germline V gene lookup returns CDR1 SGHTA and CDR2 FQGTGA. These data belong to a study of cytomegalovirus exposure and HLA in healthy donors. Sample: PBMCs. The receptor was isolated from a young woman in good health and CMV-seronegative. The rearrangement joins TRBV7-3 to TRBJ1-6, with TRBD1 identical over 8 bases. CDR3 sequence: CASSSGQALNSPLHF. Written as DNA, the CDR3 is TGTGCCAGCAGCTCGGGACAGGCCCTTAATTCACCCCTCCACTTT.